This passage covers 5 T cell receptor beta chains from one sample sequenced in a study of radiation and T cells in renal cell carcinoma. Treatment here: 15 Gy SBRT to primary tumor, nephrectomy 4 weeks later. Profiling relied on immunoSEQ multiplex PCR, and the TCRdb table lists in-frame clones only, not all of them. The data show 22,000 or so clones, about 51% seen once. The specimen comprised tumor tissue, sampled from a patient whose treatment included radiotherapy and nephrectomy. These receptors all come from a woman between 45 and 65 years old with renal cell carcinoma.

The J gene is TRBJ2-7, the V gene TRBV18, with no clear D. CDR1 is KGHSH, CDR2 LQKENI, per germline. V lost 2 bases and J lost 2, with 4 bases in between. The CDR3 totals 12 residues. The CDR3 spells CASSPSAYEQYF. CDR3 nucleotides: TGTGCCAGCTCACCATCGGCCTACGAGCAGTACTTC.

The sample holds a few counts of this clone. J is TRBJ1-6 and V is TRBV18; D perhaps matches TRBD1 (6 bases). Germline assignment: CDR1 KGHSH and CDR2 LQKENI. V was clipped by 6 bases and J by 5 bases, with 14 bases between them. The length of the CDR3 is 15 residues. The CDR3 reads CASSPRTADNSPLHF. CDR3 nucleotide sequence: TGTGCCAGCTCGCCTCGGACAGCCGATAATTCACCCCTCCACTTT.

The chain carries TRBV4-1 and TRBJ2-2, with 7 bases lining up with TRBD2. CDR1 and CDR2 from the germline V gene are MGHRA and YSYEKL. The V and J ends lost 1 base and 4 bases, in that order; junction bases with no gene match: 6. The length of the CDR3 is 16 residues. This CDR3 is CASSQGAGLRTGELFF. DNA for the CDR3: TGCGCCAGCAGCCAAGGAGCGGGACTACGCACCGGGGAGCTGTTTTTT.

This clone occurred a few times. The CDR3 is CASSQDYRVDYGYTF. CDR3 in DNA: TGCGCCAGCAGCCAAGATTACAGGGTCGACTATGGCTACACCTTC. The V gene is TRBV4-3, the J gene TRBJ1-2, with D perhaps TRBD1 (6 bases). Trimming stripped 0 bases from V and 3 bases from J, with 11 bases between. Per the germline V gene, CDR1 is LGHNA and CDR2 is YSLEER. The CDR3 spans 15 residues.

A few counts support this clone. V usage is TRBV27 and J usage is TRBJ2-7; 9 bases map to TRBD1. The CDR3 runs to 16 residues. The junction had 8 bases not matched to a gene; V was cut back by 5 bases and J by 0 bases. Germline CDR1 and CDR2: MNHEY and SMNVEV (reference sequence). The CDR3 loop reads CASSLRPGQGSYEQYF. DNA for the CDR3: TGTGCCAGCAGTCTACGGCCGGGACAGGGCTCCTACGAGCAGTACTTC.